This T cell receptor (beta chain) is from a study of blood T cell repertoires in COVID-19. For the study at large: Samples came from the United States, Italy and Spain, spanning acute and convalescent COVID-19. PBMCs, B-cell-depleted T cells, or T cells were the source of the cDNA or gDNA that made up the material.

Germline assignment: CDR1 SGHDN and CDR2 FVKESK. The V end was cut by 5 bases, the J end by 3 bases, with 11 bases between. The CDR3 contains 14 residues. How the authors handled the data: For nucleated cells, counts were estimated from reference gene primer amplification. Libraries were prepared by immunoSEQ multiplex PCR; TCRdb keeps only in-frame clonotypes and omits some of them. D and trimming were read from the DNA, whereas the V and J calls and clone size are those reported in that table. In the table there are tens of thousands of clones, 87% of which are singletons. This receptor was obtained from a male donor with acute or convalescent COVID-19. The sequenced sample was peripheral blood. The chain combines TRBV14 with TRBJ2-1, with D perhaps matching TRBD1 (5 bases). The CDR3 region has the DNA TGTGCCAGCAGCTTTGACAGAGACTACAATGAGCAGTTCTTC. Residues: CASSFDRDYNEQFF. The whole variable domain, filled in from reference TRBV14 and TRBJ2-1, reads EAGVTQFPSHSVIEKGQTVTLRCDPISGHDNLYWYRRVMGKEIKFLLHFVKESKQDESGMPNNRFLAERTGGTYSTLKVQPAELEDSGVYFCASSFDRDYNEQFFGPGTRLTVL.